Listed below are T cell receptor beta chains from one sample, sequenced in a study of T-cell memory formation after mild COVID-19. Each CDR3 protein gets one entry after TCRdb re-called the 5' RACE reads with MiXCR. Of a few hundred thousand distinct CDR3 sequences in the sample, 19% were seen once. The sequencing sample was made of PBMCs or a T cell subset sorted from them (not recorded which). The receptors come from a young man who had mild COVID-19 (a few samples of this study predate the infection). Cell type and time point are not known. The CDR3 runs from the conserved cysteine through the conserved F or W. The order of the fields is clone size, D gene, J gene, V gene, CDR3 DNA, CDR3 protein. The D gene is left open where the match is weak. Clone size is shown for a subset of rows, as once, few, many or a class of expanded clone.

clone_size: -; d_call: -; j_call: TRBJ2-6; v_call: TRBV7-3; cdr3_nt: TGTGCCAGCAGCTTAAATGGCGGGACCCTTGGGGCCAACGTCCTGACTTTC; cdr3_aa: CASSLNGGTLGANVLTF
clone_size: few; d_call: -; j_call: TRBJ1-1; v_call: TRBV5-1; cdr3_nt: TGCGCCAGCAGCTTGTGGCCTTCGACAGGCAGGTGGTCGGACACTGAAGCTTTCTTT; cdr3_aa: CASSLWPSTGRWSDTEAFF
clone_size: many; d_call: -; j_call: TRBJ2-5; v_call: TRBV5-1; cdr3_nt: TGCGCCAGCAGCTTGGGCGGCGACGGGGAGACCCAGTACTTC; cdr3_aa: CASSLGGDGETQYF
clone_size: once; d_call: TRBD1; j_call: TRBJ1-5; v_call: TRBV27; cdr3_nt: TGTGCCAGCAGTAGGACAGGGGGCAGAGTCTATAGCAATCAGCCCCAGCATTTT; cdr3_aa: CASSRTGGRVYSNQPQHF
clone_size: few; d_call: TRBD1; j_call: TRBJ2-4; v_call: TRBV5-5; cdr3_nt: TGTGCCAGCAGCCCGGGGACAGGGTACGCTTCCAAAAACATTCAGTACTTC; cdr3_aa: CASSPGTGYASKNIQYF
clone_size: -; d_call: -; j_call: TRBJ2-5; v_call: TRBV12-3/TRBV12-4; cdr3_nt: TGTGCCAGCAGCAAACCGGGACGCGAGACCCAGTACTTC; cdr3_aa: CASSKPGRETQYF
clone_size: -; d_call: -; j_call: TRBJ1-6; v_call: TRBV20-1; cdr3_nt: TGCAGTGCCCCCGTGGGGAATGGGGCACCCCTCCACTTT; cdr3_aa: CSAPVGNGAPLHF
clone_size: -; d_call: -; j_call: TRBJ2-1; v_call: TRBV27; cdr3_nt: TGTGCCAGCAGTGGGACTTACAATGAGCAGTTCTTC; cdr3_aa: CASSGTYNEQFF
clone_size: -; d_call: -; j_call: TRBJ2-1; v_call: TRBV7-2; cdr3_nt: TGTGCCAGCAGCGCAAACCCCAGGGTAAATGAGCAGTTCTTC; cdr3_aa: CASSANPRVNEQFF
clone_size: few; d_call: -; j_call: TRBJ1-2; v_call: TRBV18; cdr3_nt: TGTGCCAGCTCGCCCGGAAACGAGTTCTACGGCTACACCTTC; cdr3_aa: CASSPGNEFYGYTF